A single sample gave rise to the 2 T cell receptor beta chains below, sequenced in a study of cytomegalovirus exposure and HLA in healthy donors (dated 2017 in TCRdb). Library preparation was by the immunoSEQ multiplex PCR assay. TCRdb limited this immuneACCESS table to in-frame rearrangements with V and J called. A share of clones is missing; checked studies link under half to unresolved V genes, and the rest is unexplained. Here the sample has about 100,000 clones; nearly 97% occur a single time. 0.67% of the sample goes to the ten largest clones. The sequencing sample was made of PBMCs. The receptors derive from a woman under 30 in good health and CMV-seronegative.

The V gene is TRBV27, the J gene TRBJ2-5; 8 bases are a match to TRBD2. This CDR3 contains 17 residues. The J segment lost 4 bases and the V segment lost 4 bases, leaving 14 bases of the junction unmatched. Germline V gives CDR1 MNHEY, CDR2 SMNVEV (reference sequence). The chain's CDR3 is CASSSIFSAGGRETQYF. CDR3 nucleotide sequence: TGTGCCAGCAGTTCTATCTTTTCGGCGGGGGGTAGAGAGACCCAGTACTTC.

The chain couples TRBV5-1 to TRBJ2-5; weak D call: TRBD2 (5 bases). The CDR3 extends over 16 amino acids. Germline V gene data show CDR1 as SGHRS and CDR2 as YFSETQ. The V gene lost 0 bases and the J gene lost 5 bases, with 17 bases spanning the gap. CDR3 sequence (DNA): TGCGCCAGCAGCTTGGAGGCTAGCTTGTCTGCCGAGACCCAGTACTTC. Amino acids: CASSLEASLSAETQYF.